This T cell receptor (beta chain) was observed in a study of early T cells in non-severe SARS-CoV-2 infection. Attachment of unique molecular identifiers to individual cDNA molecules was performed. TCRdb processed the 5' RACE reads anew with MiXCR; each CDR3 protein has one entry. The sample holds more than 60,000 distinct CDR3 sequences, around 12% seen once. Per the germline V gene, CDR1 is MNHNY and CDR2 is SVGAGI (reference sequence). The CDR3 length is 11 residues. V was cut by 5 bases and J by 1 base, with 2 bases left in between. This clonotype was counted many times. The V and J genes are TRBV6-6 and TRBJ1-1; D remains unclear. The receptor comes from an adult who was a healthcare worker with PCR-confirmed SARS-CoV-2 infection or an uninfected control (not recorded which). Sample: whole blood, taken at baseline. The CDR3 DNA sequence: TGTGCCAGCAGTCGGAACACTGAAGCTTTCTTT. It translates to CASSRNTEAFF.